The sequence of this TCR beta chain was determined in a study of siplizumab effects on memory and regulatory T cells. Note on this clone: The target antigen is unknown.

Germline V CDR1 and CDR2: LNHDA, SQIVND (reference sequence). The V segment lost 5 bases and the J segment 0 bases; nucleotides outside the gene matches: 7. The CDR3 runs to 18 residues. Study-wide results and limits: No naive or memory phenotype could be assigned to roughly 80-95% of proliferating clones. Controls showed an average of around 28% Treg-derived mappable alloreactive CD4+ clones, while siplizumab showed about 69%. Naive T cells appeared more diverse than memory cells and seemed to be major alloresponse contributors.

The protocol was immunoSEQ multiplex PCR, while the TCRdb copy is restricted to in-frame clones and leaves out a portion. The sample holds about 100,000 clones, about 93% seen once. This TCR was sampled from a human donor in good health. The sequencing sample was made of Tregs sorted from blood. The chain links TRBV19 to TRBJ2-2, with 12 bases fitting TRBD2. CDR3 sequence (DNA): TGTGCCAGTAGTCTACGCGGACTAGCGGGGTCGAACACCGGGGAGCTGTTTTTT. It is translated as CASSLRGLAGSNTGELFF.